Below, 12 T cell receptor beta chains from the same sample are listed, as sequenced in a study of T cells in Graves' hyperthyroidism and ophthalmopathy. The TCR beta CDR3 regions underwent amplification using RNA transcripts as the source. TCR CDR3 regions were first amplified by RT-PCR with HTBI primers. MiXCR, applied by TCRdb to the multiplex PCR reads, yields one record per CDR3 protein. This sample has fewer than 450,000 distinct CDR3 sequences, with around a sixth found just once. The source material was blood. The receptors were sampled from a man between 18 and 35 years old with Graves' ophthalmopathy.

At least ten counts were recorded for this clonotype. J is TRBJ2-3 and V is TRBV7-9, with TRBD2 matching 8 bases. From germline, CDR1 is SEHNR and CDR2 FQNEAQ (reference sequence). The CDR3 has 13 amino acids. V lost 8 bases, J lost 1 base, and 2 bases stayed unmatched. The CDR3 DNA reads TGTGCCAGCGGAGCGGGGGGCACAGATACGCAGTATTTT. The encoded protein is CASGAGGTDTQYF.

This clonotype occurred a few times. The V and J genes are TRBV9 and TRBJ1-2; 8 nucleotides line up with TRBD1. CDR3 size: 14 residues. The germline V gene encodes CDR1 SGDLS and CDR2 YYNGEE. Trimming cost V 5 bases and J 6 bases; bases outside gene matches: 9. For the CDR3, the DNA is TGTGCCAGCAGTCGGACCGCAGGGGGCGATGGCTACACCTTC. It encodes CASSRTAGGDGYTF.

This clonotype was seen more than once but under ten times. The rearrangement uses TRBV6-1 and TRBJ1-2; 7 bases map to TRBD1. The CDR3 loop spans 15 amino acids. V gave up 6 bases and J gave up 7 bases; unmatched junction bases: 14. Germline-derived CDR1 and CDR2 are MNHNS and SASEGT. In DNA form, the CDR3 reads TGTGCCAGCAGACGCATCGCCGGACAGGCCTCTGGCTACACCTTC. Encoded protein: CASRRIAGQASGYTF.

In its sample, this clonotype was seen a few times. The chain combines TRBV6-1 with TRBJ1-3; no definite D call. The CDR3 loop spans 16 amino acids. Germline V gives CDR1 MNHNS, CDR2 SASEGT. The V and J ends lost 0 bases and 0 bases respectively, with 9 bases between them. The CDR3 spells CASSEARPDSGNTIYF. The CDR3 nucleotides are TGTGCCAGCAGTGAAGCCCGGCCAGACTCTGGAAACACCATATATTTT.

This clonotype appeared many times. CDR3 DNA: TGTGCCAGCAGCCGAGAGGCCGTAACCCTCCACTTT. Amino acids: CASSREAVTLHF. This chain connects TRBV2 to TRBJ1-6; D ambiguous. The CDR3 contains 12 residues. The germline V gene has CDR1 SNHLY and CDR2 FYNNEI. The V end was cut by 6 bases, the J end by 14 bases, with 14 bases between. Looking up the rest from reference TRBV2 and TRBJ1-6 gives the full variable domain: EPEVTQTPSHQVTQMGQEVILRCVPISNHLYFYWYRQILGQKVEFLVSFYNNEISEKSEIFDDQFSVERPDGSNFTLKIRSTKLEDSAMYFCASSREAVTLHFGNGTRLTVT.

This clonotype has at least ten counts. The chain carries TRBV11-2 and TRBJ2-7; D is possibly TRBD1 or TRBD2 (5 bases each). This CDR3 comprises 14 residues. CDR1 is SGHAT, CDR2 FQNNGV, per germline. V lost 5 bases, J lost 2 bases, and 13 bases lay in between. CDR3 sequence reads: CASSIRDQAYEQYF. As DNA, the CDR3 is TGTGCCAGCAGCATCCGGGACCAGGCCTACGAGCAGTACTTC.

This clonotype was picked up a small number of times. The chain couples TRBV5-6 to TRBJ1-2; D is ambiguous. Trimming stripped 5 bases from V and 2 bases from J, with 16 bases between. Germline V gene lookup returns CDR1 SGHDT and CDR2 YYEEEE. The CDR3 consists of 15 residues. The CDR3: CASRPGYSLNYGYTF. CDR3 nucleotides: TGTGCCAGCAGACCTGGGTACAGTCTGAACTATGGCTACACCTTC.

This clonotype turned up a few times. This may be a read error, as it is one base from a much larger clone. V is TRBV2 and J is TRBJ1-5, with D unresolved. Germline assignment: CDR1 SNHLY and CDR2 FYNNEI. The CDR3 length is 16 residues. V lost 8 bases to trimming and J lost 5 bases, with 22 bases between them. DNA for the CDR3: TGTGCCAGCGAGAGCCGGCAGCAGGTGGGGTATCAGCCCCAGCATTTT. Translated: CASESRQQVGYQPQHF. The full variable domain, completed using reference TRBV2 and TRBJ1-5, is EPEVTQTPSHQVTQMGQEVILRCVPISNHLYFYWYRQILGQKVEFLVSFYNNEISEKSEIFDDQFSVERPDGSNFTLKIRSTKLEDSAMYFCASESRQQVGYQPQHFGDGTRLSIL.

In its sample, this clonotype was seen many times. The V and J genes are TRBV5-1 and TRBJ2-1, with 8 bases matching TRBD2. Trimming at V came to 0 bases and at J to 9 bases, leaving 8 bases not matched to a gene. The CDR3 has 15 residues. In germline, CDR1 is SGHRS, CDR2 YFSETQ. CDR3 sequence reads: CASSLAGGELTEQFF. The CDR3 nucleotides read TGCGCCAGCAGCTTGGCGGGGGGGGAACTTACTGAGCAGTTCTTC. Together with reference TRBV5-1 and TRBJ2-1, the CDR3 gives the full variable domain: KAGVTQTPRYLIKTRGQQVTLSCSPISGHRSVSWYQQTPGQGLQFLFEYFSETQRNKGNFPGRFSGRQFSNSRSEMNVSTLELGDSALYLCASSLAGGELTEQFFGPGTRLTVL.

Here the CDR3 reads CSVPGTSGVNTGELFF. The CDR3 DNA reads TGCAGCGTTCCCGGGACTAGCGGGGTGAACACCGGGGAGCTGTTTTTT. The chain recombines TRBV29-1 with TRBJ2-2; 13 bases map to TRBD2. The V gene end was trimmed by 5 bases and the J gene end by 1 base; junction bases not matched to a gene: 4. Germline values: CDR1 SQVTM, CDR2 ANQGSEA. There are 16 residues in the CDR3.

This clonotype was recorded at least ten times. This rearrangement joins TRBV3-1 to TRBJ1-2; a possible D gene is TRBD1 (5 bases). Germline V gives CDR1 LGHDT, CDR2 YNNKEL (reference sequence). CDR3 length: 13 residues. V lost 0 bases, J lost 8 bases, and 10 bases lay in between. The CDR3 spells CASSQEGRGGYTF. The CDR3 bases are TGTGCCAGCAGCCAAGAGGGGAGGGGCGGCTACACCTTC. Combining the CDR3 with reference TRBV3-1 and TRBJ1-2 gives the whole variable domain DTAVSQTPKYLVTQMGNDKSIKCEQNLGHDTMYWYKQDSKKFLKIMFSYNNKELIINETVPNRFSPKSPDKAHLNLHINSLELGDSAVYFCASSQEGRGGYTFGSGTRLTVV.

This clonotype was seen repeatedly, ten times or more. The chain couples TRBV20-1 to TRBJ2-7; the D gene is possibly TRBD1 (6 bases). Trimming shortened V by 3 bases and J by 2 bases, and 11 bases separated the two germline ends. Germline V CDR1 and CDR2: DFQATT, SNEGSKA (reference sequence). The CDR3 consists of 13 residues. CDR3 in amino acids: CSARDQGTYEQYF. As DNA, the CDR3 is TGCAGTGCTAGGGATCAGGGGACCTACGAGCAGTACTTC.